One and the same sample provided the 23 T cell receptor beta chains below, sequenced in a study of T cell clonality in common variable immunodeficiency (dated by TCRdb to between 2014 and 2017). The library was produced with the immunoSEQ multiplex PCR assay. TCRdb re-hosts the immuneACCESS table, in-frame sequences only. Its copies lack some clones; in the studies checked, an unresolved V gene accounts for under half of them, and the cause for the rest is not known. This sample includes 60,000 to 75,000 clones, and none of them was observed just once. More than 1.5% of the sample goes to the ten largest clones. Sequenced sample: peripheral blood mononuclear cells. All receptors derive from a person aged 18-70 years in good health.

This clone occurred many times. The read finishes 3 residues shy of the CDR3 end, and the germline J gene is used to complete it. This chain links TRBV10-3 with TRBJ2-7, with 7 bases matching TRBD2. J was trimmed by 3 bases and V by 6 bases; bases with no gene match: 8. There are 14 residues in the CDR3. Germline V lookup: CDR1 ENHRY, CDR2 SYGVKD. CDR3 residues: CAIRPERELYEQYF. CDR3 DNA (partial): TGTGCCATCAGACCTGAGCGGGAACTCTACGAG.

For this clone: The CDR3 goes on 3 residues after the read ends, and that part is filled in from the germline J gene. This rearrangement joins TRBV27 to TRBJ2-5; perhaps TRBD1 as D (5 bases). V was shortened by 5 bases and J by 0 bases, with 10 bases between the two germline ends. This CDR3 is built from 14 residues. Germline values: CDR1 MNHEY, CDR2 SMNVEV (reference sequence). CDR3 protein: CASSKRQNQETQYF. The DNA read from the CDR3 is TGTGCCAGCAGTAAACGACAGAACCAAGAGACC.

This clone was recorded many times. The read halts 3 residues ahead of the CDR3 end, with the missing end drawn from the germline J gene. The chain couples TRBV7-6 to TRBJ2-5; 7 positions agree with TRBD1. The CDR3 spans 14 residues. V shed 5 bases, J shed 3 bases, and the junction held 6 bases outside the gene matches. Germline V gene sequence: CDR1 SGHVS, CDR2 FNYEAQ. The CDR3 reads CASSPATGKETQYF. The covered CDR3 bases are TGTGCCAGCAGCCCCGCGACAGGGAAAGAGACC.

At least ten counts were recorded for this clone. The read finishes 3 residues shy of the CDR3 end, and the germline J gene is used to complete it. The chain has TRBV5-1 and TRBJ2-3; TRBD1 matches 8 bases. The CDR3 contains 15 residues. CDR1 SGHRS and CDR2 YFSETQ come from the germline V gene. The V segment lost 1 base and the J segment 1 base; nucleotides outside the gene matches: 2. CDR3 amino acids: CASSLSGQGTDTQYF. CDR3 DNA, as far as it was read: TGCGCCAGCAGCTTGTCGGGACAGGGCACAGATACG.

This clone was seen ten or more times. Coverage ceases 3 residues before the CDR3 finishes, and the germline J gene fills in the end. The V gene is TRBV7-9, the J gene TRBJ2-7, with TRBD1 identical over 7 bases. Germline V lookup: CDR1 SEHNR, CDR2 FQNEAQ (reference sequence). V trimming: 4 bases; J trimming: 0 bases; junction bases outside the gene matches: 6. The CDR3 is 15 amino acids. The CDR3 loop reads CASSYRQGSSYEQYF. CDR3 DNA, as far as it was read: TGTGCCAGCAGCTACAGACAGGGAAGCTCCTACGAG.

This clone was seen at least ten times. Read sequence stops 3 residues before the CDR3 end, and the germline J gene provides the missing end. The chain couples TRBV29-1 to TRBJ1-2; no clear D. CDR1 and CDR2 from the germline V gene are SQVTM and ANQGSEA. This CDR3 has 11 amino acids. The sequenced CDR3 bases are TGCAGCGTCGGGGAGTCGGGGGGC. It yields the protein CSVGESGG. The whole CDR3 protein reads CSVGESGGYTF.

This clone came up many times. The CDR3 extends 3 residues past the end of the read, so its final part is completed from the germline J gene. V and J are TRBV20-1 and TRBJ1-5, with D perhaps TRBD1 (6 bases). CDR3 size: 16 residues. Germline V gives CDR1 DFQATT, CDR2 SNEGSKA (reference sequence). V lost 0 bases and J lost 4, with 16 bases in between. CDR3 DNA, as far as it was read: TGCAGTGCTAGAGACGTGTTGACAGGCCCTAATCAGCCC. Its protein is CSARDVLTGPNQP. The entire CDR3 reads CSARDVLTGPNQPQHF.

This clone was counted ten times or more. Coverage ceases 3 residues before the CDR3 finishes, and the germline J gene fills in the end. The V gene is TRBV7-2, the J gene TRBJ2-7, with TRBD1 as a possible D gene (5 bases). CDR3 size: 14 residues. Trimming took off 3 bases at V and 6 bases at J, with 15 bases between the two ends. Germline V gives CDR1 SGHTA, CDR2 FQGNSA. CDR3 bases read: TGTGCCAGCAGCTTCAGTCCGCAGGGTGGCGAG. Encoded protein: CASSFSPQGGE. The CDR3 in full is CASSFSPQGGEQYF.

In its sample, this clone was seen many times. From the germline J gene comes the end of the CDR3, since the read stops 3 residues before it. The chain is built from TRBV29-1 and TRBJ2-1; maybe TRBD1 (6 bases). Germline CDR1 reads SQVTM; CDR2 reads ANQGSEA. The CDR3 extends over 17 amino acids. V lost 1 base to trimming and J lost 1 base, with 17 bases between them. CDR3 sequence: CSVEGLSGAASYNEQFF. Partial CDR3 DNA: TGCAGCGTTGAAGGTTTGTCAGGGGCCGCTTCCTACAATGAG.

The table lists this clone with many counts. This chain's CDR3 is CASSSGLAGYQETQYF. CDR3 DNA (partial): TGTGCCAGCAGCTCCGGACTAGCGGGGTACCAAGAGACC. J is TRBJ2-5 and V is TRBV5-4; TRBD2 agrees at 12 bases. The read halts 3 residues ahead of the CDR3 end, with the missing end drawn from the germline J gene. The CDR3 runs 16 residues. The trim removed 3 bases at V and 0 bases at J, leaving 3 bases unmatched. Germline loops: CDR1 SGHNT, CDR2 YYREEE (reference sequence).

This clone was counted at least ten times. Read sequence stops 3 residues before the CDR3 end, and the germline J gene provides the missing end. The rearrangement uses TRBV19 and TRBJ2-3; 7 bases fit TRBD2. The junction had 18 bases not matched to a gene; V was cut back by 4 bases and J by 2 bases. This CDR3 has 19 amino acids. The germline CDR1 and CDR2 sequences are LNHDA and SQIVND (reference sequence). CDR3 sequence: CASSTHGGLTGPPTDTQYF. Partial CDR3 DNA: TGTGCCAGTAGTACTCACGGGGGACTAACCGGGCCCCCCACAGATACG.

In its sample, this clone was seen many times. The missing CDR3 end, 3 residues past where the read stops, is filled in from the germline J gene. V is TRBV20-1 and J is TRBJ1-4; D call uncertain. CDR3 length: 14 amino acids. V was cut by 4 bases and J by 0 bases, with 9 bases left in between. The germline V gene encodes CDR1 DFQATT and CDR2 SNEGSKA (reference sequence). Partial CDR3 DNA: TGCAGTGCTACCCGCGGTGCAACTAATGAAAAA. Its protein is CSATRGATNEK. The whole CDR3 sequence reads CSATRGATNEKLFF.

The sample holds many counts of this clone. Read coverage stops 3 residues before the CDR3 terminus; the germline J gene supplies the remainder. This chain links TRBV4-1 with TRBJ1-2; 9 nucleotides agree with TRBD1. Losses at the gene ends were 1 base for V and 6 bases for J; bases not matched to a gene: 3. Germline V gene data show CDR1 as MGHRA and CDR2 as YSYEKL. The CDR3 contains 14 residues. The covered CDR3 bases are TGCGCCAGCAGCCAAGTTCGGGACAGGGATGGC. This encodes CASSQVRDRDG. In full, the CDR3 reads CASSQVRDRDGYTF.

This clone was counted ten times or more. The sequence runs out 3 residues before the end of the CDR3; the remainder is reconstructed from the germline J gene. The chain links TRBV30 to TRBJ2-3; 12 nucleotides agree with TRBD2. The CDR3 consists of 18 residues. CDR1 is GTSNPN and CDR2 is SVGIG in the germline V gene (reference sequence). V was pared by 0 bases and J by 2 bases, with 9 bases of the junction left unmatched. The covered CDR3 bases are TGTGCCTGGAGTGTACTGGCTAGCGGGAGGGCTGTCACAGATACG. As protein: CAWSVLASGRAVTDT. The full CDR3 sequence reads CAWSVLASGRAVTDTQYF.

This clone was counted many times. The sequenced fragment ends 3 residues before the CDR3 boundary, so the rest is inferred from the germline J gene. The V and J genes are TRBV7-2 and TRBJ2-1; D gene uncertain. V was cut by 3 bases and J by 7 bases, with 4 bases left in between. Germline V CDR1 and CDR2: SGHTA, FQGNSA. There are 11 residues in the CDR3. The part of the CDR3 DNA that was read is TGTGCCAGCAGCTTCGTAAATGAG. Its translation is CASSFVNE. The complete CDR3 protein is CASSFVNEQFF.

This clone has at least ten counts. The read falls 3 residues short of the CDR3 end, and the missing part is taken from the germline J gene. The chain couples TRBV24-1 to TRBJ2-1, with D possibly TRBD2 on 6 matching bases. The CDR3 has 17 residues. The germline V and J ends were trimmed by 3 bases and 5 bases, with 19 bases remaining between them. Per the germline V gene, CDR1 is KGHDR and CDR2 is SFDVKD. The CDR3 spells CATSDTYSGTGHNEQFF. The DNA read from the CDR3 is TGTGCCACCAGTGATACCTACTCCGGGACTGGACACAATGAG.

This clone was counted ten times or more. The missing CDR3 end, 3 residues past where the read stops, is filled in from the germline J gene. The chain combines TRBV10-3 with TRBJ2-5, with 12 bases fitting TRBD2. The germline V gene encodes CDR1 ENHRY and CDR2 SYGVKD. The V segment lost 6 bases and the J segment 3 bases; nucleotides outside the gene matches: 2. The CDR3 is made up of 14 amino acids. CDR3 DNA, as far as it was read: TGTGCCATCAGCCGACTAGCGGGAGAAGAGACC. Translating gives CAISRLAGEET. The CDR3 in full is CAISRLAGEETQYF.

A note on this clone: The read ends 3 residues before the CDR3 terminus; that terminus is restored from the germline J gene. The chain recombines TRBV18 with TRBJ1-2, with D unresolved. Germline values: CDR1 KGHSH, CDR2 LQKENI. CDR3 length: 14 residues. The CDR3: CASSPTRITDTYTF. CDR3 bases read: TGTGCCAGCTCACCAACGAGGATCACAGATACC.

This clone was counted ten times or more. The CDR3 is cut off 3 residues early in the read; its end comes from the germline J gene. The chain uses TRBV19 and TRBJ1-5, with TRBD1 matching 8 bases. The CDR3 is 20 residues long. The V and J ends lost 0 bases and 5 bases, in that order; junction bases with no gene match: 18. Germline values: CDR1 LNHDA, CDR2 SQIVND (reference sequence). The sequenced CDR3 bases are TGTGCCAGTAGTATAGATCTTGTTTACGGGCAGGGGGCGTTGGATCAGCCC. Residues: CASSIDLVYGQGALDQP. The full CDR3 protein reads CASSIDLVYGQGALDQPQHF.

As to this clone: The sequence runs out 3 residues before the end of the CDR3; the remainder is reconstructed from the germline J gene. The V and J genes are TRBV20-1 and TRBJ2-5, with D possibly being TRBD1 (5 bases). The germline CDR1 and CDR2 sequences are DFQATT and SNEGSKA (reference sequence). The V gene lost 2 bases and the J gene lost 2 bases, with 18 bases spanning the gap. CDR3 length: 16 residues. CDR3: CSARSSPGQIQETQYF. Incomplete CDR3 DNA: TGCAGTGCTAGATCCTCTCCTGGACAAATACAAGAGACC.

This clone was seen ten or more times. The read comes to an end 3 residues before the CDR3 does, leaving the germline J gene to fill in the end. Distinct nucleotide sequences in the sample also encode this CDR3. The gene calls are TRBV7-2 and TRBJ2-6; D ambiguous. This CDR3 contains 14 residues. CDR1 and CDR2 (germline): SGHTA, FQGNSA. V lost 1 base, J lost 3 bases, and 4 bases lay in between. The part of the CDR3 DNA that was read is TGTGCCAGCAGCTTAGGTATTGGGGCCAACGTC. Translation gives CASSLGIGANV. The whole CDR3 protein reads CASSLGIGANVLTF.

This clone has a count of ten or more. The read ends 3 residues early relative to the CDR3; the germline J gene fills the gap. The chain links TRBV18 to TRBJ1-3; D may be TRBD1 (5 bases). The V end was cut by 2 bases, the J end by 2 bases, with 13 bases between. This CDR3 is 16 amino acids long. CDR1 is KGHSH, CDR2 LQKENI, per germline. The sequenced CDR3 bases are TGTGCCAGCTCACCAGCGGCAGGGTTTCCTGGAAACACC. This gives the protein CASSPAAGFPGNT. The whole CDR3 region reads CASSPAAGFPGNTIYF.

This clone was recorded many times. The CDR3 extends 3 residues past the end of the read, so its final part is completed from the germline J gene. This rearrangement joins TRBV7-3 to TRBJ2-5; 11 bases map to TRBD2. Germline lookup yields CDR1 SGHTA and CDR2 FQGTGA. Trimming took 0 bases from V and 1 from J; bases not matched to a gene: 1. The CDR3 is 16 amino acids. The CDR3 protein is CASSLTGLAVQETQYF. The DNA read from the CDR3 is TGTGCCAGCAGCTTAACGGGACTAGCGGTCCAAGAGACC.